The 29 T cell receptor beta chains below come from one sample, sequenced in a study of blood T cell repertoires in COVID-19. Method: immunoSEQ multiplex PCR; TCRdb's copy keeps in-frame clones and lacks some. The sample has over 150,000 clones, 70% to 90% seen once. The material sequenced was peripheral blood. The receptors originated from a man in his fifties or sixties with COVID-19, enrolled during active disease.

The gene calls are TRBV5-1 and TRBJ2-5, with D possibly matching TRBD2 (6 bases). The CDR3 consists of 13 residues. Germline V lookup: CDR1 SGHRS, CDR2 YFSETQ. Trimming stripped 2 bases from V and 1 base from J, with 6 bases between. The DNA of the CDR3 is TGCGCCAGCAGCTTCGGGGGCCAAGAGACCCAGTACTTC. Its protein product is CASSFGGQETQYF.

This sequence joins TRBV6-5 and TRBJ1-1; D unclear. V was cut by 6 bases and J by 6 bases, with 17 bases left in between. The CDR3 loop spans 14 amino acids. CDR1 and CDR2 from the germline V gene are MNHEY and SVGAGI. CDR3 nucleotides: TGTGCCAGCAGACGTGCCCAGGTTTGGGCTGAAGCTTTCTTT. It codes for CASRRAQVWAEAFF.

This clone has a handful of counts. The V call is TRBV7-8, the J call TRBJ1-2; weak D call: TRBD1 (6 bases). Germline V lookup: CDR1 SGHVS, CDR2 FQNEAQ. There are 13 residues in the CDR3. Trimming stripped 1 base from V and 8 bases from J, with 11 bases between. CDR3 nucleotides: TGTGCCAGCAGCTTAGTAATAGGGGGAGGCTACACCTTC. Encoded protein: CASSLVIGGGYTF.

The chain carries TRBV20-1 and TRBJ2-2, with D perhaps TRBD1 (5 bases). The CDR3 covers 14 residues. Trimming shortened V by 3 bases and J by 4 bases, and 12 bases separated the two germline ends. Germline CDR1 is DFQATT and CDR2 is SNEGSKA (reference sequence). The CDR3 bases are TGCAGTGCTAGTTCAGGGAAAGGCACCGGGGAGCTGTTTTTT. It codes for CSASSGKGTGELFF.

This clone was seen only once. The rearrangement links TRBV4-2 to TRBJ2-1; 11 nucleotides match TRBD2. J was trimmed by 5 bases and V by 1 base; bases with no gene match: 4. The CDR3 contains 16 residues. Germline CDR1 is LGHNA and CDR2 is YNFKEQ. The CDR3 bases are TGTGCCAGCAGCCAAGTTCTAGCGGGGGGCGACAATGAGCAGTTCTTC. Residues: CASSQVLAGGDNEQFF.

The genes are TRBV6-1 and TRBJ2-7, with 10 positions matching TRBD1. This CDR3 is built from 17 residues. J gave up 0 bases and V 4 bases, and 9 bases lay outside the gene matches. Germline-derived CDR1 and CDR2 are MNHNS and SASEGT. The CDR3 reads CASSAPGTGVSSYEQYF. For the CDR3, the DNA is TGTGCCAGCAGTGCCCCGGGGACAGGGGTGTCCTCCTACGAGCAGTACTTC.

The V call is TRBV15, the J call TRBJ1-5; 7 nucleotides align to TRBD1. CDR3 size: 14 residues. Trimming at V came to 5 bases and at J to 4 bases, leaving 5 bases not matched to a gene. From germline, CDR1 is LNHNV and CDR2 YYDKDF (reference sequence). The CDR3 here is CATSPTTGNQPQHF. The DNA of the CDR3 is TGTGCCACCAGCCCCACGACAGGGAATCAGCCCCAGCATTTT.

This clone has a count of ten or more. The gene calls are TRBV6-2 or TRBV6-3 and TRBJ1-5; weak D call: TRBD1 (6 bases). CDR3 length equals 19 residues. Between the trimmed V and J ends, which lost 2 bases and 3 bases, there was a span of 23 bases. Germline CDR1 MNHEY, CDR2 SVGEGT. The CDR3 here is CASSYLRLRGAVINQPQHF. The CDR3 DNA sequence: TGTGCCAGCAGTTACCTAAGATTGCGGGGGGCGGTTATCAATCAGCCCCAGCATTTT.

The chain has TRBV28 and TRBJ1-5, with 7 bases identical to TRBD1. V lost 6 bases to trimming and J lost 0 bases; unmatched junction nucleotides: 14. Germline V CDR1 and CDR2: MDHEN, SYDVKM. This CDR3 spans 18 amino acids. CDR3 loop: CASRPSDRPVYSNQPQHF. Written as DNA, the CDR3 is TGTGCCAGCAGGCCTTCGGACAGGCCCGTCTATAGCAATCAGCCCCAGCATTTT.

Of note for this clone: Relative to the germline gene, one junction end is altered; a read error may explain this. V gene TRBV7-7 combines with J gene TRBJ1-1; D call uncertain. The germline CDR1 and CDR2 sequences are SSHAT and FNYEAQ (reference sequence). This CDR3 contains 14 residues. The CDR3: CASSLARTNTEAFF. The CDR3 DNA sequence: TGTGCTAGCAGCTTAGCTAGAACCAACACTGAAGCTTTCTTT.

The chain couples TRBV19 to TRBJ1-1; 8 bases are shared with TRBD1. Germline assignment: CDR1 LNHDA and CDR2 SQIVND (reference sequence). J was trimmed by 0 bases and V by 10 bases; bases with no gene match: 4. The CDR3 is 13 residues long. CDR3 region: CATHRGLNTEAFF. The CDR3 DNA reads TGTGCCACTCACAGGGGGTTGAACACTGAAGCTTTCTTT.

The V and J genes are TRBV5-1 and TRBJ2-4; 11 nucleotides match TRBD1. The length of the CDR3 is 16 residues. Germline V CDR1 and CDR2: SGHRS, YFSETQ. After removal of 5 bases from V and 5 bases from J, the junction contained 9 bases not matched to a gene. The CDR3 loop is CASRQGQGARENIQYF. CDR3 coding DNA: TGCGCCAGCAGACAAGGACAGGGGGCTAGAGAAAACATTCAGTACTTC.

The genes are TRBV4-2 and TRBJ2-1, with 10 bases aligning to TRBD2. Unmatched junction bases numbered 10, after V lost 1 base and J lost 7 bases. CDR3 length equals 17 residues. Germline lookup yields CDR1 LGHNA and CDR2 YNFKEQ. CDR3 coding DNA: TGTGCCAGCAGCCAAGGTACAGCGGGAGGGTATGGTAATGAGCAGTTCTTC. It yields the protein CASSQGTAGGYGNEQFF.

This clone was seen a handful of times. The chain uses TRBV2 and TRBJ2-5; 7 bases are a match to TRBD2. V shed 3 bases and J 4 bases; nucleotides not matched to a gene: 11. This CDR3 has 16 amino acids. The germline V gene encodes CDR1 SNHLY and CDR2 FYNNEI. For the CDR3, the DNA is TGTGCCAGCAGTGACTCCTTGCTGGGGGGGGGAGAGACCCAGTACTTC. Amino acids: CASSDSLLGGGETQYF.

The chain employs TRBV11-1 and TRBJ1-1, with 10 positions matching TRBD1. The V gene end was trimmed by 2 bases and the J gene end by 4 bases; junction bases not matched to a gene: 1. The CDR3 contains 14 residues. From germline, CDR1 is SGHAT and CDR2 FQDESV (reference sequence). For the CDR3, the DNA is TGTGCCAGCAGCTTAAGGACAGGGGGCACTGAAGCTTTCTTT. This gives the protein CASSLRTGGTEAFF.

The chain links TRBV3-1 (or the pseudogene TRBV3-2) to TRBJ1-3; TRBD1 matches at 7 bases. V was clipped by 1 base and J by 4 bases; unmatched bases: 4. The CDR3 has 15 amino acids. Germline values: CDR1 LGHDT, CDR2 YNNKEL (reference sequence). CDR3 in amino acids: CASSQGGGGGNTIYF. CDR3 bases: TGTGCCAGCAGCCAAGGAGGGGGCGGCGGAAACACCATATATTTT.

The chain links TRBV24-1 to TRBJ1-5; no clear D gene. V lost 4 bases to trimming and J lost 1 base, with 16 bases between them. Per germline, CDR1 KGHDR and CDR2 SFDVKD. CDR3 size: 17 residues. DNA of the CDR3: TGTGCCACCAGTGACCCTAGGGAGGGCGGAAGCAATCAGCCCCAGCATTTT. Its protein product is CATSDPREGGSNQPQHF.

This chain links TRBV6-5 with TRBJ2-7, with D possibly matching TRBD1 (6 bases). V was cut by 2 bases and J by 1 base, with 12 bases left in between. Germline V gene lookup returns CDR1 MNHEY and CDR2 SVGAGI. The CDR3 is 15 amino acids. The CDR3 loop is CASSYRKGDSYEQYF. The CDR3 coding sequence is TGTGCCAGCAGTTACCGTAAGGGGGATTCCTACGAGCAGTACTTC.

This clone has a handful of counts. J is TRBJ1-2 and V is TRBV27; maybe TRBD1 (6 bases). The germline CDR1 and CDR2 sequences are MNHEY and SMNVEV (reference sequence). The CDR3 extends over 14 amino acids. The V gene lost 2 bases and the J gene lost 8 bases, with 15 bases spanning the gap. The CDR3 protein is CASSLQGRVGGYTF. CDR3 DNA: TGTGCCAGCAGTTTACAGGGGCGAGTGGGAGGCTACACCTTC.

The V call is TRBV6-5, the J call TRBJ1-5; a weak D match, TRBD1 (5 bases). Germline V gene data show CDR1 as MNHEY and CDR2 as SVGAGI. CDR3 length equals 14 residues. The ends were cut back, 5 bases at V and 0 bases at J, with 8 bases in the middle. The CDR3 DNA reads as TGTGCCAGCAGTCGACAGAATAGCAATCAGCCCCAGCATTTT. Its translation: CASSRQNSNQPQHF.

This chain uses TRBV3-1 (or the pseudogene TRBV3-2) with TRBJ2-1, with D possibly matching TRBD1 (6 bases). This CDR3 spans 13 amino acids. V was shortened by 5 bases and J by 5 bases, with 10 bases between the two germline ends. CDR1 and CDR2 from the germline V gene are LGHDT and YNNKEL (reference sequence). CDR3 region: CASSSRTDNEQFF. The CDR3, as DNA: TGTGCCAGCAGCTCCCGGACAGACAATGAGCAGTTCTTC.

CDR3 protein: CASSFDSGRGGTDTQYF. Written as DNA, the CDR3 is TGTGCCAGCAGTTTTGATTCGGGCAGGGGGGGCACAGATACGCAGTATTTT. The V gene is TRBV28, the J gene TRBJ2-3; the D gene is possibly TRBD1 (7 bases). The V end was cut by 3 bases, the J end by 1 base, with 17 bases between. The V gene's germline CDR1 is MDHEN and CDR2 SYDVKM. CDR3 length equals 17 residues.

This clone showed up just once. Here the CDR3 DNA reads TGTGCCAGTATAATCCTAAGCGGAGGGAACACTGAAGCTTTCTTT. This gives the protein CASIILSGGNTEAFF. The chain recombines TRBV19 with TRBJ1-1; D ambiguous. Per the germline V gene, CDR1 is LNHDA and CDR2 is SQIVND (reference sequence). CDR3 length: 15 amino acids. Trimming stripped 7 bases from V and 1 base from J, with 16 bases between.

The J gene is TRBJ2-5, the V gene TRBV5-1, with D unclear. V lost 5 bases and J lost 4, with 12 bases in between. This CDR3 has 13 amino acids. Germline CDR1 is SGHRS and CDR2 is YFSETQ. For the CDR3, the DNA is TGCGCCAGCAGGGTTGACTCGCGAGAGACCCAGTACTTC. This encodes CASRVDSRETQYF.

V and J are TRBV11-2 and TRBJ2-1; 13 positions match TRBD2. After removal of 5 bases from V and 8 bases from J, the junction contained 6 bases not matched to a gene. The length of the CDR3 is 15 residues. Looked up from germline, CDR1 is SGHAT and CDR2 is FQNNGV. The CDR3 coding sequence is TGTGCCAGCAGCCTGACTAGCGGGAGGTTCGATGAGCAGTTCTTC. It translates to CASSLTSGRFDEQFF.

The gene calls are TRBV30 and TRBJ1-2; the D is unclear. The CDR3 totals 11 residues. Per germline, CDR1 GTSNPN and CDR2 SVGIG (reference sequence). The V and J ends lost 3 bases and 5 bases respectively, with 7 bases between them. The chain's CDR3 is CAWRYLYGYTF. CDR3 coding DNA: TGTGCCTGGAGGTATCTATATGGCTACACCTTC.

V gene TRBV5-1 combines with J gene TRBJ2-5, with 7 bases that match TRBD2. The J segment lost 5 bases and the V segment lost 0 bases, leaving 4 bases of the junction unmatched. Germline V gives CDR1 SGHRS, CDR2 YFSETQ. This CDR3 comprises 14 residues. The CDR3 sequence is CASSLAAGAETQYF. CDR3 sequence (DNA): TGCGCCAGCAGCTTGGCCGCGGGAGCGGAGACCCAGTACTTC.

The chain joins TRBV18 to TRBJ1-3; D remains unclear. This CDR3 region has 13 residues. Germline CDR1 and CDR2: KGHSH and LQKENI. The germline V and J ends were trimmed by 2 bases and 4 bases, with 6 bases remaining between them. This CDR3 reads CASSPLVGNTIYF. CDR3 DNA sequence: TGTGCCAGCTCACCATTAGTCGGAAACACCATATATTTT.

The CDR3 loop reads CASSQVGPGQQMGIISGYTF. Written as DNA, the CDR3 is TGTGCCAGCAGCCAAGTCGGGCCCGGACAGCAAATGGGTATTATCTCTGGCTACACCTTC. The V call is TRBV4-2, the J call TRBJ1-2; tentative D call: TRBD1 (6 bases). V lost 1 base to trimming and J lost 7 bases, with 31 bases between them. This CDR3 has 20 residues. Germline V gene data show CDR1 as LGHNA and CDR2 as YNFKEQ.